This T cell receptor (beta chain) was obtained from a study of T cells in Graves' hyperthyroidism and ophthalmopathy. It was RNA transcripts that yielded the amplified TCR beta CDR3 regions. The TCR CDR3 was amplified in a first-round RT-PCR using the HTBI primer set. TCRdb independently ran MiXCR on the multiplex PCR reads; one entry per CDR3 protein. The sample lists a few hundred thousand distinct CDR3 sequences, about 13% seen once, with about a third in the top ten. The sample was blood. The clonotype originates from a woman aged 35 to 49 with Graves' ophthalmopathy.

The CDR3 here is CASSPLQGGWAGANVLTF. CDR3 DNA sequence: TGTGCCAGCAGTCCTCTGCAGGGGGGCTGGGCTGGGGCCAACGTCCTGACTTTC. V and J are TRBV7-9 and TRBJ2-6; TRBD1 is a possible D gene (7 bases). Trimming stripped 6 bases from V and 2 bases from J, with 20 bases between. Germline assignment: CDR1 SEHNR and CDR2 FQNEAQ (reference sequence). The CDR3 covers 18 residues.